This passage covers 30 T cell receptor beta chains from one sample sequenced in a study of identical twins. TCRdb reanalysed the 5' RACE reads using MiXCR and keeps one entry per CDR3 protein. This table holds approximately 220,000 distinct CDR3 sequences, approximately 7.8% found once. The sample was also linked to a second study, of yellow fever vaccine responses in identical twins.

The sequenced material came from CD8+ T cells sorted from blood. All receptors come from a woman aged 18-29 years in good health.

This clonotype was seen at least ten times. The chain uses TRBV7-8 and TRBJ2-1, with 13 bases lining up with TRBD2. The J segment lost 7 bases and the V segment lost 5 bases, leaving 14 bases of the junction unmatched. Germline loops: CDR1 SGHVS, CDR2 FQNEAQ. The CDR3 totals 18 residues. This CDR3 is CASSPRLAGGLPMNEQFF. In DNA, the CDR3 is TGTGCCAGCAGCCCCAGACTAGCGGGAGGTCTACCCATGAATGAGCAGTTCTTC.

The table lists this clonotype with many counts. The CDR3 reads CASSEMRIQYF. CDR3 DNA sequence: TGCGCCAGCAGTGAGATGAGGATTCAGTACTTC. The chain has TRBV10-2 and TRBJ2-4; D gene uncertain. This CDR3 is 11 amino acids long. Germline CDR1 reads WSHSY; CDR2 reads SAAADI. Trimming cost V 2 bases and J 10 bases, with 6 bases left between them.

V and J are TRBV4-1 and TRBJ2-7; possible D gene TRBD1, 9 bases. This CDR3 region has 17 residues. V dropped 1 base and J dropped 7 bases, with 23 bases sitting between them. Germline assignment: CDR1 MGHRA and CDR2 YSYEKL. CDR3 coding DNA: TGCGCCAGCAGCCAAGTTCCCCTCGTTAGCGGGACAGGGGAGCAGTACTTC. It translates to CASSQVPLVSGTGEQYF.

A few counts support this clonotype. The chain couples TRBV6-4 to TRBJ2-6; the match to TRBD1 covers 9 bases. Germline values: CDR1 MRHNA, CDR2 SNTAGT. V gave up 10 bases and J gave up 4 bases; unmatched junction bases: 14. This CDR3 has 17 residues. The CDR3 DNA is TGTGCCAACCGCCGGGACAGGGCCCCGTCCGGGGCCAACGTCCTGACTTTC. It codes for CANRRDRAPSGANVLTF.

A few counts support this clonotype. This chain links TRBV20-1 with TRBJ2-7, with 7 bases identical to TRBD1. The V gene's germline CDR1 is DFQATT and CDR2 SNEGSKA (reference sequence). The V and J ends lost 3 bases and 0 bases, in that order; junction bases with no gene match: 2. The CDR3 covers 13 residues. CDR3 nucleotide sequence: TGCAGTGCTAGGACAGGGCTCTCCTACGAGCAGTACTTC. This gives the protein CSARTGLSYEQYF.

This clonotype occurred many times. The chain couples TRBV6-1 to TRBJ2-7, with 10 bases identical to TRBD2. The CDR3 totals 15 residues. In germline, CDR1 is MNHNS, CDR2 SASEGT. After removal of 6 bases from V and 3 bases from J, the junction contained 8 bases not matched to a gene. CDR3 region: CASSPLAGVLYEQYV. DNA for the CDR3: TGTGCCAGCAGCCCTCTAGCGGGGGTCCTCTACGAGCAGTACGTC.

This clonotype was seen many times. The CDR3 spells CASSYVPPGSGTEAFF. CDR3 coding DNA: TGTGCCAGCAGTTACGTTCCGCCCGGGAGCGGCACTGAAGCTTTCTTT. The rearrangement links TRBV6-5 to TRBJ1-1; D is ambiguous. V gave up 2 bases and J gave up 4 bases, with 17 bases separating them. Germline lookup yields CDR1 MNHEY and CDR2 SVGAGI. This CDR3 is 16 amino acids long.

This clonotype was seen more than once but under ten times. The rearrangement uses TRBV5-6 and TRBJ2-1; D may be TRBD2 (6 bases). Trimming stripped 0 bases from V and 1 base from J, with 11 bases between. The CDR3 sequence is 16 residues long. Germline lookup yields CDR1 SGHDT and CDR2 YYEEEE. The CDR3, as DNA: TGTGCCAGCAGCTTGGATACTAGCCCGTCCTACAATGAGCAGTTCTTC. Translation gives CASSLDTSPSYNEQFF. Full variable domain (remainder filled in from reference TRBV5-6 and TRBJ2-1): DAGVTQSPTHLIKTRGQQVTLRCSPKSGHDTVSWYQQALGQGPQFIFQYYEEEERQRGNFPDRFSGHQFPNYSSELNVNALLLGDSALYLCASSLDTSPSYNEQFFGPGTRLTVL.

This clonotype was seen at least ten times. The CDR3 loop reads CATSDLPTRYTGELFF. The CDR3 DNA reads as TGTGCCACCAGTGATTTGCCGACGAGATACACCGGGGAGCTGTTTTTT. The rearrangement uses TRBV24-1 and TRBJ2-2; D uncertain. The CDR3 is 16 amino acids. Looked up from germline, CDR1 is KGHDR and CDR2 is SFDVKD. Trimming left V 0 bases short and J 3 bases short, with 10 bases between.

The chain recombines TRBV9 with TRBJ1-1; D gene unclear. In germline, CDR1 is SGDLS, CDR2 YYNGEE. Trimming pared 2 bases from V and 7 bases from J, leaving 9 bases between. The CDR3 is made up of 12 amino acids. The CDR3 spells CASSVDSGEAFF. The DNA of the CDR3 is TGTGCCAGCAGCGTTGACTCCGGTGAAGCTTTCTTT.

This clonotype was counted a few times. The V gene is TRBV7-3, the J gene TRBJ2-1, with D possibly being TRBD1 (5 bases). Germline CDR1 SGHTA, CDR2 FQGTGA. Trimming took off 2 bases at V and 5 bases at J, with 13 bases between the two ends. The CDR3 is made up of 15 amino acids. The CDR3 nucleotides are TGTGCCAGCAGCTTAGTCGGCTCAGGGAACAATGAGCAGTTCTTC. It codes for CASSLVGSGNNEQFF.

This clonotype occurred many times. The rearrangement joins TRBV20-1 to TRBJ2-1, with D perhaps matching TRBD1 or TRBD2 (5 bases each). There are 12 residues in the CDR3. V was trimmed by 5 bases and J by 4 bases, leaving 9 bases between them. Germline V gene lookup returns CDR1 DFQATT and CDR2 SNEGSKA (reference sequence). The CDR3 loop is CSAGGLYNEQFF. For the CDR3, the DNA is TGCAGTGCTGGGGGTTTATACAATGAGCAGTTCTTC.

This clonotype was counted between two and nine times. The CDR3 region has the DNA TGTGCCAGCAGTTTAGTACAGGGCGGAAGGGAGACCCAGTACTTC. It codes for CASSLVQGGRETQYF. This rearrangement joins TRBV27 to TRBJ2-5, with D perhaps TRBD1 (6 bases). In germline, CDR1 is MNHEY, CDR2 SMNVEV (reference sequence). Trimming removed 2 bases at V and 5 bases at J, with 15 bases between. The CDR3 extends over 15 amino acids.

This chain uses TRBV10-3 with TRBJ2-7, with 7 bases identical to TRBD2. The CDR3 is 13 amino acids. Germline loops: CDR1 ENHRY, CDR2 SYGVKD. V lost 7 bases and J lost 0; bases outside the gene matches: 3. The CDR3 DNA reads TGTGCCATCAATCCGGGGGGCTCCTACGAGCAGTACTTC. Protein sequence: CAINPGGSYEQYF.

The rearrangement uses TRBV7-7 and TRBJ2-7, with 11 bases aligning to TRBD2. This CDR3 region has 16 residues. CDR1 SSHAT and CDR2 FNYEAQ come from the germline V gene (reference sequence). J gave up 6 bases and V 2 bases, and 9 bases lay outside the gene matches. CDR3 coding DNA: TGTGCCAGCAGCTTATCGATAGCGGGAGGGCCGAGCGAGCAGTACTTC. Its protein product is CASSLSIAGGPSEQYF.

There are a few counts of this clonotype. The V and J genes are TRBV7-8 and TRBJ2-6, with D unclear. The CDR3 spans 16 residues. Trimming removed 4 bases at V and 3 bases at J, with 13 bases between. The germline gives CDR1 SGHVS, CDR2 FQNEAQ. DNA of the CDR3: TGTGCCAGCAGCTCTCCTCCCCTGGGTGGGGCCAACGTCCTGACTTTC. It specifies CASSSPPLGGANVLTF.

The V gene is TRBV9, the J gene TRBJ2-7; 8 nucleotides align to TRBD2. Germline V gene data show CDR1 as SGDLS and CDR2 as YYNGEE. V was pared by 2 bases and J by 2 bases, with 3 bases of the junction left unmatched. The CDR3 runs to 14 residues. As DNA, the CDR3 is TGTGCCAGCAGCGTTACGGGAGGGACCTACGAGCAGTACTTC. Its protein is CASSVTGGTYEQYF. The full variable domain, rest sourced from reference TRBV9 and TRBJ2-7, is DSGVTQTPKHLITATGQRVTLRCSPRSGDLSVYWYQQSLDQGLQFLIQYYNGEERAKGNILERFSAQQFPDLHSELNLSSLELGDSALYFCASSVTGGTYEQYFGPGTRLTVT.

Ten or more counts support this clonotype. The V gene is TRBV2, the J gene TRBJ2-3, with D perhaps being TRBD1 or TRBD2 (5 bases each). V dropped 4 bases and J dropped 3 bases, with 17 bases sitting between them. The CDR3 spans 16 residues. CDR1 and CDR2 (germline): SNHLY, FYNNEI. This CDR3 reads CASSGPRRDVTDTQYF. The DNA of the CDR3 is TGTGCCAGCAGTGGACCCCGACGGGACGTGACAGATACGCAGTATTTT.

At least ten counts were recorded for this clonotype. The V and J genes are TRBV28 and TRBJ1-1; D unresolved. This CDR3 has 13 amino acids. The V and J ends lost 6 bases and 0 bases respectively, with 8 bases between them. CDR1 and CDR2 from the germline V gene are MDHEN and SYDVKM. Here the CDR3 reads CASRPTVNTEAFF. The CDR3 nucleotides are TGTGCCAGCAGGCCTACAGTGAACACTGAAGCTTTCTTT.

This clonotype was picked up a small number of times. The chain has TRBV11-2 and TRBJ2-7; D not certain. The V and J ends lost 0 bases and 9 bases respectively, with 12 bases between them. Germline V gene lookup returns CDR1 SGHAT and CDR2 FQNNGV. The CDR3 has 13 residues. The CDR3 sequence: CASSLDVLSGQYV. CDR3 DNA sequence: TGTGCCAGCAGCTTAGATGTTCTCTCCGGGCAGTACGTC.

This clonotype has ten or more counts. The chain is built from TRBV11-2 and TRBJ1-1; weak D call: TRBD1 (5 bases). CDR1 is SGHAT and CDR2 is FQNNGV in the germline V gene. The CDR3 is 15 amino acids. V lost 5 bases and J 4 bases, leaving 17 bases between the germline ends. CDR3 region: CASSLGPTGGTEAFF. The CDR3 DNA reads TGTGCCAGCAGCCTGGGACCGACGGGGGGCACTGAAGCTTTCTTT.

V is TRBV5-4 and J is TRBJ2-7; D call uncertain. Looked up from germline, CDR1 is SGHNT and CDR2 is YYREEE (reference sequence). The CDR3 runs to 11 residues. V lost 6 bases to trimming and J lost 6 bases, with 10 bases between them. CDR3 in DNA: TGTGCCAGCACCATAGGACGCGAGCAGTACTTC. Its protein is CASTIGREQYF.

This chain links TRBV4-1 with TRBJ2-1; D gene unclear. V dropped 0 bases and J dropped 3 bases, with 9 bases sitting between them. Germline values: CDR1 MGHRA, CDR2 YSYEKL. The CDR3 is made up of 15 amino acids. The CDR3 loop is CASSQEKASYNEQFF. The CDR3 nucleotides read TGCGCCAGCAGCCAAGAGAAGGCGAGCTACAATGAGCAGTTCTTC.

A few counts support this clonotype. The chain combines TRBV15 with TRBJ2-1, with 11 positions matching TRBD2. There are 16 residues in the CDR3. V shed 1 base, J shed 8 bases, and the junction held 7 bases outside the gene matches. Germline V gene sequence: CDR1 LNHNV, CDR2 YYDKDF (reference sequence). The CDR3 DNA reads TGTGCCACCAGCAGAGGTTTAGCGGGGGGGATAGATGAGCAGTTCTTC. Amino acid sequence: CATSRGLAGGIDEQFF.

At least ten counts were recorded for this clonotype. The chain links TRBV12-3 or TRBV12-4 to TRBJ1-1; no reliable D call. Trimming stripped 6 bases from V and 0 bases from J, with 11 bases between. The CDR3 loop spans 14 amino acids. The CDR3 sequence: CASSSSRLNTEAFF. The CDR3, as DNA: TGTGCCAGCAGCTCCTCACGGCTGAACACTGAAGCTTTCTTT.

This clonotype came up many times. CDR3 residues: CASSHPTSGPSTDTQYF. The DNA of the CDR3 is TGCGCCAGCAGCCACCCGACTAGCGGCCCTAGCACAGATACGCAGTATTTT. The rearrangement joins TRBV4-1 to TRBJ2-3, with 9 bases identical to TRBD2. From germline, CDR1 is MGHRA and CDR2 YSYEKL. There are 17 residues in the CDR3. The V and J ends lost 3 bases and 0 bases, in that order; junction bases with no gene match: 7.

This clonotype was detected only a few times. In DNA, the CDR3 is TGTGCCAGCAGCTCCTCCGTGGTGTGGGGGGAGACCCAGTACTTC. Its protein is CASSSSVVWGETQYF. The gene calls are TRBV7-7 and TRBJ2-5; D is possibly TRBD1 or TRBD2 (5 bases each). Germline CDR1 reads SSHAT; CDR2 reads FNYEAQ (reference sequence). CDR3 length equals 15 residues. The ends were cut back, 4 bases at V and 5 bases at J, with 17 bases in the middle. Supplemented by reference TRBV7-7 and TRBJ2-5, the full variable domain reads GAGVSQSPRYKVTKRGQDVTLRCDPISSHATLYWYQQALGQGPEFLTYFNYEAQPDKSGLPSDRFSAERPEGSISTLTIQRTEQRDSAMYRCASSSSVVWGETQYFGPGTRLLVL.

This clonotype appeared many times. This chain connects TRBV2 to TRBJ1-4; D is uncertain. The CDR3 runs 14 residues. CDR1 SNHLY and CDR2 FYNNEI come from the germline V gene. Between the trimmed V and J ends, which lost 3 bases and 8 bases, there was a span of 13 bases. CDR3 sequence reads: CASSEGIRWEKLFF. CDR3 nucleotide sequence: TGTGCCAGCAGTGAGGGGATCCGGTGGGAAAAACTGTTTTTT.

There are a few counts of this clonotype. The rearrangement uses TRBV10-3 and TRBJ2-5, with D tentatively TRBD1 (6 bases). The V gene lost 1 base and the J gene lost 2 bases, with 11 bases spanning the gap. Germline V lookup: CDR1 ENHRY, CDR2 SYGVKD. The CDR3 runs 15 residues. CDR3: CAISELGHFQETQYF. The CDR3 DNA sequence: TGTGCCATCAGTGAGTTGGGACATTTTCAAGAGACCCAGTACTTC.

This clonotype has ten or more counts. The genes are TRBV2 and TRBJ2-5, with unresolved D. The CDR3 is 13 residues long. CDR1 and CDR2 (germline): SNHLY, FYNNEI. V lost 6 bases to trimming and J lost 5 bases, with 13 bases between them. The CDR3 DNA reads TGTGCCAGCAGGTCTGGTGGAAGGGAGACCCAGTACTTC. Its translation: CASRSGGRETQYF.